This TCR beta chain stems from a study of early T cells in non-severe SARS-CoV-2 infection. Trimming removed 7 bases from V and 1 base from J, with 19 bases in between. Germline V gene lookup returns CDR1 MNHEY and CDR2 SVGAGI. The CDR3 is made up of 16 amino acids. In its sample, this clonotype was seen many times. In TCRdb, the 5' RACE reads were re-called with MiXCR into one record per CDR3 protein. The table has tens of thousands of distinct CDR3 sequences, about 11% seen once; the top ten hold around 6.4%. The gene calls are TRBV6-5 and TRBJ1-1; perhaps TRBD1 as D (6 bases). The specimen was whole blood. The sequence came from an adult who was a healthcare worker with PCR-confirmed SARS-CoV-2 infection or an uninfected control (not recorded which). In nucleotides, the CDR3 is TGTGCCAGCATCGGGGGGCTCGCTTGGAAGAACACTGAAGCTTTCTTT. Its protein is CASIGGLAWKNTEAFF.